This T cell receptor beta chain was captured by sequencing in a study of CD4+ T cells in melanoma. Points from the study as a whole: Reportedly, melanoma neoantigen-specific CD4+ T cells showed varied differentiation states. CD8+ T cell, macrophage and B cell function reportedly correlated with neoantigen-specific CD4+ T cells.

Germline CDR1 SGHRS, CDR2 YFSETQ. The CDR3 length is 17 residues. V was cut by 4 bases and J by 0 bases, with 14 bases left in between. Data came from immunoSEQ multiplex PCR; TCRdb stores just in-frame clones and leaves some out. The profile shows tens of thousands of clones, roughly two thirds of them singletons. As concerns this clone: Its cognate antigen is unknown.

The sequence came from a human donor with melanoma. The chain joins TRBV5-1 to TRBJ1-6, with no clear D. Sequencing input: tumor tissue. This CDR3 is CASSLQTQSSYNSPLHF. In DNA form, the CDR3 reads TGCGCCAGCAGCCTACAGACCCAGAGCTCCTATAATTCACCCCTCCACTTT.